This TCR beta chain emerged from a study of blood T cell repertoires in COVID-19. The table lists this clone with a count of one. Profiling relied on immunoSEQ multiplex PCR, and the TCRdb table lists in-frame clones only, not all of them. The data show tens of thousands of clones, with almost 85% seen just once and around 16% held by the top ten. CDR3 size: 12 residues. Trimming took 0 bases from V and 8 from J, leaving 8 bases between them. Germline V gene data show CDR1 as SGHRS and CDR2 as YFSETQ. The sample was peripheral blood. The receptor was isolated from a human donor in a cohort sampled during active COVID-19. J is TRBJ1-2 and V is TRBV5-1; no firm D call. The CDR3 DNA sequence: TGCGCCAGCAGCTTGGACAGAGAGGGCTACACCTTC. The encoded protein is CASSLDREGYTF.